The sequence of this T cell receptor (beta chain) was determined in a study of T-cell reconstitution after alpha-beta-depleted transplantation in children. Overall study findings and caveats: As was reported, about two months after transplant, alpha-beta T cells came from several hundred expanded graft clones. One year after transplant, T-cell counts and diversity came mostly from newly produced T cells.

The sample holds many counts of this clonotype. Antigen specificity is unknown. Preparation of the TCRbeta library used unique molecular identifiers. Each CDR3 protein gets one entry after TCRdb re-called the PCR reads with MiXCR. In the table there are roughly 30,000 distinct CDR3 sequences, approximately 7% of which are singletons. Germline lookup yields CDR1 KGHSH and CDR2 LQKENI. The CDR3 spans 17 residues. The V end lost 2 bases, the J end lost 5 bases, and 21 bases lay between the germline ends. The gene calls are TRBV18 and TRBJ2-5, with D hard to call. This specimen consisted of peripheral blood, obtained 60 days after TCRalphabeta/CD19-depleted stem cell transplant. This clonotype was obtained from a child younger than two who had a stem cell transplant for acute myeloid leukemia, so the T cells may come from the graft donor. The CDR3 DNA is TGTGCCAGCTCACCATCCCAAGGACCCCCTCATGGGGAGACCCAGTACTTC. This sequence encodes CASSPSQGPPHGETQYF.